Following are 27 T cell receptor beta chains from one sample sequenced in a study of CD8 T cells in ankylosing spondylitis (dated by TCRdb to the late 2010s). Here is what the overall study found, with its caveats: A TCR beta motif made up of eight highly homologous amino acid variants appeared to be characteristic of blood from ankylosing spondylitis patients.

Receptor amplification or capture employed 5' RACE. TCRdb lists the instrument as Illumina HiSeq 2500. Using fastp at Q25 and MiXCR, TCRdb reprocessed the public reads and kept productive beta chains. Entries that share a CDR3 protein sequence are merged under the most common genes and DNA. The sample contains around 130,000 distinct CDR3 sequences, roughly 18% of them found a single time. Roughly a third of the sample lies in the top ten. The antigens of these receptors remain unknown. The sequenced sample consisted of blood, either unsorted or a sorted T cell fraction (not recorded which). The receptors originated from a male donor with ankylosing spondylitis.

The sample holds one count of this clonotype. The V gene is TRBV27, the J gene TRBJ2-1; 9 nucleotides line up with TRBD2. The germline CDR1 and CDR2 sequences are MNHEY and SMNVEV (reference sequence). V gave up 3 bases and J gave up 10 bases; unmatched junction bases: 13. The CDR3 contains 16 residues. CDR3 DNA: TGTGCCAGCAGTTTGCCCCCCGTAGGTAGCGGGAGCGAGCAGTTCTTC. This sequence encodes CASSLPPVGSGSEQFF.

This clonotype was seen repeatedly, ten times or more. This chain connects TRBV5-1 to TRBJ1-1; no definite D call. The CDR3 contains 13 residues. Germline CDR1 is SGHRS and CDR2 is YFSETQ. The ends were cut back, 0 bases at V and 2 bases at J, with 5 bases in the middle. CDR3 protein: CASSLDTNTEAFF. The CDR3 DNA is TGCGCCAGCAGCTTGGACACAAACACTGAAGCTTTCTTT.

CDR3 loop: CASSLTLGGLEEQYF. CDR3 sequence (DNA): TGTGCCAGCAGCTTAACTTTAGGGGGGTTGGAAGAGCAGTACTTC. The chain has TRBV7-3 and TRBJ2-7; either TRBD1 or TRBD2 may supply D (6 bases each). The germline V gene has CDR1 SGHTA and CDR2 FQGTGA. V lost 0 bases and J 7 bases, leaving 16 bases between the germline ends. The CDR3 is 15 amino acids.

This clonotype was seen a handful of times. The V gene is TRBV29-1, the J gene TRBJ2-7; 9 bases are shared with TRBD2. V was pared by 0 bases and J by 0 bases, with 6 bases of the junction left unmatched. The germline V gene encodes CDR1 SQVTM and CDR2 ANQGSEA. The CDR3 is 16 residues long. The CDR3 is CSVEDSPSGNSYEQYF. The DNA of the CDR3 is TGCAGCGTTGAAGATTCCCCTAGCGGGAACTCCTACGAGCAGTACTTC.

The chain has TRBV6-1 and TRBJ2-1; no reliable D call. V gave up 6 bases and J gave up 0 bases, with 12 bases separating them. The germline gives CDR1 MNHNS, CDR2 SASEGT. The CDR3 extends over 15 amino acids. The DNA for the CDR3 is TGTGCCAGCAGGGACGTCACGCACTCCTACAATGAGCAGTTCTTC. The encoded protein is CASRDVTHSYNEQFF.

V usage is TRBV7-9 and J usage is TRBJ2-3, with TRBD2 identical over 8 bases. J lost 6 bases, V lost 5 bases, and 1 base had no gene match. The CDR3 totals 12 residues. Germline CDR1 and CDR2: SEHNR and FQNEAQ (reference sequence). The CDR3, as DNA: TGTGCCAGCAGCCGACTAGCGGATACGCAGTATTTT. It translates to CASSRLADTQYF.

The chain employs TRBV24-1 and TRBJ1-1; D not certain. The CDR3 contains 13 residues. V was pared by 7 bases and J by 0 bases, with 8 bases between. Germline CDR1 is KGHDR and CDR2 is SFDVKD. The CDR3 is CATRVGMNTEAFF. The CDR3 DNA follows: TGTGCCACCAGGGTCGGGATGAACACTGAAGCTTTCTTT.

This clonotype was seen only a few times. The chain has TRBV11-3 and TRBJ2-1, with TRBD2 identical over 7 bases. The V and J ends lost 4 bases and 3 bases, in that order; junction bases with no gene match: 6. The V gene's germline CDR1 is SGHNT and CDR2 YENEEA. The CDR3 contains 15 residues. The CDR3 DNA reads TGTGCCAGCAGCTACCCGACTAGCAGCTACAATGAGCAGTTCTTC. It encodes CASSYPTSSYNEQFF.

The genes are TRBV9 and TRBJ2-2; 12 bases match TRBD2. Losses at the gene ends were 4 bases for V and 6 bases for J; bases not matched to a gene: 7. This CDR3 contains 16 residues. Germline values: CDR1 SGDLS, CDR2 YYNGEE. The CDR3 region has the DNA TGTGCCAGCAGCTCTCGACTAGCGGGAGCCCCCGGGGAGCTGTTTTTT. Its translation: CASSSRLAGAPGELFF.

This clonotype was detected ten times or more. The rearrangement links TRBV29-1 to TRBJ2-1; D not resolved. The CDR3 totals 12 residues. Per the germline V gene, CDR1 is SQVTM and CDR2 is ANQGSEA. V was clipped by 3 bases and J by 4 bases, with 7 bases between them. Here the CDR3 reads CSVDKGYNEQFF. CDR3 bases: TGCAGCGTTGACAAGGGATACAATGAGCAGTTCTTC.

This clonotype was seen more than once but under ten times. CDR3 protein: CASSVGGLTQETQYF. CDR3 sequence (DNA): TGTGCCAGCAGCGTAGGAGGTCTAACCCAAGAGACCCAGTACTTC. The gene calls are TRBV9 and TRBJ2-5, with D unclear. Per germline, CDR1 SGDLS and CDR2 YYNGEE. The CDR3 is 15 residues long. V shed 0 bases and J shed 1 base, with 10 bases lying between them.

J is TRBJ2-2 and V is TRBV2; D tentatively fits TRBD1 or TRBD2 (5 bases each). Trimming removed 8 bases at V and 0 bases at J, with 22 bases between. CDR1 is SNHLY and CDR2 is FYNNEI in the germline V gene. This CDR3 comprises 18 residues. CDR3 sequence: CASLGAVRASPNTGELFF. CDR3 coding DNA: TGTGCCAGCCTCGGGGCGGTGCGCGCTTCCCCGAACACCGGGGAGCTGTTTTTT.

The DNA of the CDR3 is TGTGCCAGCAGCTTAGTTAGCGGCAGCTCCTACGAGCAGTACTTC. The encoded protein is CASSLVSGSSYEQYF. The chain uses TRBV11-2 and TRBJ2-7; possibly TRBD2 for D (6 bases). V lost 1 base and J lost 0, with 10 bases in between. The CDR3 has 15 residues. Germline CDR1 SGHAT, CDR2 FQNNGV.

This clonotype was picked up a small number of times. The V call is TRBV15, the J call TRBJ2-1; 11 nucleotides agree with TRBD2. The V segment lost 5 bases and the J segment 8 bases; nucleotides outside the gene matches: 11. The CDR3 runs 16 residues. Looked up from germline, CDR1 is LNHNV and CDR2 is YYDKDF (reference sequence). CDR3 in DNA: TGTGCCACCAGCGACTTCGTTACTAGCGGGAGTTATGAGCAGTTCTTC. This sequence encodes CATSDFVTSGSYEQFF.

The genes are TRBV2 and TRBJ2-4, with 7 bases that match TRBD1. This CDR3 region has 15 residues. V lost 4 bases, J lost 7 bases, and 10 bases stayed unmatched. Germline V gene lookup returns CDR1 SNHLY and CDR2 FYNNEI. The CDR3 sequence is CASSVTRGLGNIQYF. The DNA for the CDR3 is TGTGCCAGCAGTGTTACGAGGGGGCTTGGCAACATTCAGTACTTC.

This clonotype has at least ten counts. The V call is TRBV11-3, the J call TRBJ2-7, with D unclear. Trimming took off 5 bases at V and 3 bases at J, with 17 bases between the two ends. Germline V gene sequence: CDR1 SGHNT, CDR2 YENEEA. CDR3 length equals 15 residues. The CDR3 region is CASSPEVGFGYEQYF. CDR3 sequence (DNA): TGTGCCAGCAGCCCTGAGGTCGGTTTTGGCTACGAGCAGTACTTC. The full variable domain, rest sourced from reference TRBV11-3 and TRBJ2-7, is EAGVVQSPRYKIIEKKQPVAFWCNPISGHNTLYWYLQNLGQGPELLIRYENEEAVDDSQLPKDRFSAERLKGVDSTLKIQPAELGDSAVYLCASSPEVGFGYEQYFGPGTRLTVT.

The sample holds a few counts of this clonotype. The J gene is TRBJ2-5, the V gene TRBV3-1; 7 bases are shared with TRBD1. The CDR3 sequence is 15 residues long. J was trimmed by 5 bases and V by 1 base; bases with no gene match: 7. From germline, CDR1 is LGHDT and CDR2 YNNKEL (reference sequence). The CDR3 region has the DNA TGTGCCAGCAGCCAAGGATGGGACAGCCTGGAGACCCAGTACTTC. Encoded protein: CASSQGWDSLETQYF.

The V and J genes are TRBV20-1 and TRBJ2-7; 9 nucleotides align to TRBD2. This CDR3 has 14 amino acids. V gave up 2 bases and J gave up 7 bases; unmatched junction bases: 9. Germline V gene sequence: CDR1 DFQATT, CDR2 SNEGSKA (reference sequence). The CDR3 reads CSARFWREGREQYF. CDR3 sequence (DNA): TGCAGTGCTAGATTCTGGCGGGAGGGCCGAGAGCAGTACTTC.

The chain recombines TRBV12-3 or TRBV12-4 with TRBJ2-7, with 7 positions matching TRBD1. The length of the CDR3 is 14 residues. V was clipped by 6 bases and J by 1 base; unmatched bases: 6. The CDR3, as DNA: TGTGCCAGCAGAAGCCGGGACAGATCCTACGAGCAGTACTTC. Translation gives CASRSRDRSYEQYF.

This clonotype showed up just a few times. The chain employs TRBV3-1 and TRBJ2-5, with D possibly being TRBD1 or TRBD2 (5 bases each). The CDR3 extends over 16 amino acids. V was clipped by 3 bases and J by 2 bases, with 16 bases between them. The germline CDR1 and CDR2 sequences are LGHDT and YNNKEL (reference sequence). The CDR3 loop reads CASSQRWDLGQETQYF. Here the CDR3 DNA reads TGTGCCAGCAGCCAGCGCTGGGACCTGGGGCAAGAGACCCAGTACTTC.

There are a few counts of this clonotype. This rearrangement joins TRBV4-1 to TRBJ2-7; 9 positions agree with TRBD1. Germline V lookup: CDR1 MGHRA, CDR2 YSYEKL. J was trimmed by 5 bases and V by 5 bases; bases with no gene match: 13. The CDR3 sequence is 16 residues long. The CDR3 reads CASSVRPGQGTNEQYF. CDR3 coding DNA: TGCGCCAGCAGCGTAAGACCGGGACAGGGAACCAACGAGCAGTACTTC.

This clonotype was seen only a few times. The V and J genes are TRBV5-1 and TRBJ1-5; the D is unclear. Trimming took 0 bases from V and 4 from J, leaving 8 bases between them. CDR3 size: 14 residues. CDR1 and CDR2 from the germline V gene are SGHRS and YFSETQ. The CDR3 loop reads CASSLGWDNQPQHF. As DNA, the CDR3 is TGCGCCAGCAGCTTGGGATGGGATAATCAGCCCCAGCATTTT. Filled out from reference TRBV5-1 and TRBJ1-5, the complete variable domain reads KAGVTQTPRYLIKTRGQQVTLSCSPISGHRSVSWYQQTPGQGLQFLFEYFSETQRNKGNFPGRFSGRQFSNSRSEMNVSTLELGDSALYLCASSLGWDNQPQHFGDGTRLSIL.

A few counts support this clonotype. J is TRBJ1-1 and V is TRBV9; a weak D match, TRBD1 (6 bases). This CDR3 contains 14 residues. Per germline, CDR1 SGDLS and CDR2 YYNGEE. Deletions cut 0 bases from V and 4 bases from J, with 10 bases between. CDR3 sequence: CASSVGGGGTEAFF. For the CDR3, the DNA is TGTGCCAGCAGCGTAGGGGGGGGCGGCACTGAAGCTTTCTTT.

The chain recombines TRBV12-3 or TRBV12-4 with TRBJ1-5, with D uncertain. CDR3 length: 14 amino acids. Between the trimmed V and J ends, which lost 1 base and 3 bases, there was a span of 7 bases. CDR3 nucleotide sequence: TGTGCCAGCAGTTTAGGTGAGGCCAATCAGCCCCAGCATTTT. Amino acids: CASSLGEANQPQHF.

This clonotype was seen only a few times. The chain uses TRBV7-8 and TRBJ1-5, with TRBD1 as a possible D gene (6 bases). Trimming took off 1 base at V and 0 bases at J, with 10 bases between the two ends. The CDR3 sequence is 16 residues long. Germline-derived CDR1 and CDR2 are SGHVS and FQNEAQ. The CDR3 DNA is TGTGCCAGCAGCTTAGAACAGGGTCTTAGCAATCAGCCCCAGCATTTT. The encoded protein is CASSLEQGLSNQPQHF.

This clonotype was seen more than once but under ten times. This rearrangement joins TRBV6-1 to TRBJ1-5, with D maybe TRBD1 (6 bases). V lost 6 bases and J lost 0, with 12 bases in between. This CDR3 region has 15 residues. Germline values: CDR1 MNHNS, CDR2 SASEGT. CDR3 sequence: CASRRTAYSNQPQHF. The CDR3 DNA follows: TGTGCCAGCAGACGGACAGCATATAGCAATCAGCCCCAGCATTTT.

The rearrangement links TRBV18 to TRBJ2-5; 10 bases match TRBD2. V shed 4 bases and J 2 bases; nucleotides not matched to a gene: 4. CDR3 length: 15 amino acids. The germline V gene encodes CDR1 KGHSH and CDR2 LQKENI. The DNA for the CDR3 is TGTGCCAGCTCACGGGGGACTAGCGAGCAAGAGACCCAGTACTTC. Translated: CASSRGTSEQETQYF.